These T cell receptor beta chains were read from a single sample in a study of T cells in Graves' hyperthyroidism and ophthalmopathy. TCRdb used MiXCR to reprocess the multiplex PCR reads, holding one entry per CDR3 protein. The sample lists 350,000 or so distinct CDR3 sequences, 15% to 20% occurring once. Sequencing input: blood. Receptors originate from a middle-aged woman with Graves' ophthalmopathy. The CDR3 runs from the conserved cysteine through the conserved F or W. A D gene is named only where the DNA matches it firmly. Rows give clone size only sometimes, using once, few, many, or a class for an expanded clone.

abundance	d_gene	j_gene	v_gene	CDR3nt	CDR3aa
-	-	TRBJ2-5	TRBV19	TGTGCCAGTAGTAATAGCTTGGAGACCCAGTACTTC	CASSNSLETQYF
many	TRBD2	TRBJ2-1	TRBV15	TGTGCCACCAGCGCAGGACTAGCGGGAGGAAGAGGACGGTTCTTC	CATSAGLAGGRGRFF
-	TRBD1	TRBJ1-1	TRBV20-1	TGCAGTGCTAGCCGTGGGACAGAGTACACTGAAGCTTTCTTT	CSASRGTEYTEAFF
few	-	TRBJ1-1	TRBV12-3/TRBV12-4	TGTGCCAGCAGTTTATCCCAGGGTAGAACTGAAGCTTTCTTT	CASSLSQGRTEAFF
many	-	TRBJ1-1	TRBV29-1	TGCAGCGTTGAACCGTTGAACACTGAAGCTTTCTTT	CSVEPLNTEAFF
-	-	TRBJ2-5	TRBV5-1	TGCGCCAGCAGCCAACCCCAAGAGACCCAGTACTTC	CASSQPQETQYF
once	-	TRBJ2-7	TRBV7-2	TGTGCCAGCAGCTTAGCGCTTTTAGGAGTAAACTCCTACGAGCAGTACTTC	CASSLALLGVNSYEQYF
many	-	TRBJ2-2	TRBV19	TGTGCCAGTAGTCTGATGCGAAACGGGGAGCTGTTTTTT	CASSLMRNGELFF
many	TRBD1	TRBJ1-5	TRBV6-1	TGTGCCAGCAGTGAAGCGCAAGGACAGGGGAATCAGCCCCAGCATTTT	CASSEAQGQGNQPQHF
few	-	TRBJ2-5	TRBV19	TGTGCCAGTAGTATATTGTACCCGGGAGAGGGGGAGACCCAGTACTTC	CASSILYPGEGETQYF
many	-	TRBJ1-2	TRBV28	TGTGCCAGCAGTTTATCCGGCAGACCCTATGGCTACACCTTC	CASSLSGRPYGYTF
many	-	TRBJ1-1	TRBV7-9	TGTGCGGGACGCCCAGGGGACGGCACTGAAGCTTTCTTT	CAGRPGDGTEAFF
many	-	TRBJ2-1	TRBV6-1	TGTGCCAGCAGTCCAGGGGGGGAACCCAATGAGCAGTTCTTC	CASSPGGEPNEQFF
-	TRBD1	TRBJ2-2	TRBV6-1	TGTGCCAGCACCGGGACAGGTGTCACCGGGGAGCTGTTTTTT	CASTGTGVTGELFF
-	-	TRBJ2-5	TRBV28	TGTGCCAGCAGAGCTCAGCGGGCAGTTGAGACCCAGTACTTC	CASRAQRAVETQYF
many	-	TRBJ1-5	TRBV19	TGTGCCAGTAGTATAAGGGACCAGAATCAGCCCCAGCATTTT	CASSIRDQNQPQHF
medium-sized	-	TRBJ1-5	TRBV6-1	TGTGCCAGCAGAGATCGGGAGGTTCAGCCCCAGCATTTT	CASRDREVQPQHF
many	-	TRBJ1-5	TRBV12-3/TRBV12-4	TGTGCCAGCAGCACGGACAGCTACAATCAGCCCCAGCATTTT	CASSTDSYNQPQHF
many	-	TRBJ1-1	TRBV19	TGTGCCAGTAAAAGGACGTTGAACACTGAAGCTTTCTTT	CASKRTLNTEAFF
many	TRBD1	TRBJ1-2	TRBV6-5	TGTGCCAGCAGTTCAGGACAGGGTGACACCTTC	CASSSGQGDTF
many	TRBD2	TRBJ2-7	TRBV12-3/TRBV12-4	TGTGCCAGCAGTTCGACAAGCGGGAGAATCGGCGAGCAGTACTTC	CASSSTSGRIGEQYF
-	-	TRBJ1-1	TRBV9	TGTGCCAGCAGCGTAGAGGGCAGGGCTAACACTGAAGCTTTCTTT	CASSVEGRANTEAFF
-	-	TRBJ1-6	TRBV6-5	TGTGCCAGCAGTTACGGCCTAAACGATAATTCACCCCTCCACTTT	CASSYGLNDNSPLHF
many	TRBD2	TRBJ2-5	TRBV28	TGTGCCAGCAGCCACGGACTAGCGGGAGTGGAGACCCAGTACTTC	CASSHGLAGVETQYF
-	-	TRBJ2-5	TRBV12-3/TRBV12-4	TGTGCCAGCAGTTCGGGAAGAGCCGGCGAGACCCAGTACTTC	CASSSGRAGETQYF
many	TRBD1	TRBJ1-1	TRBV6-1	TGTGCCAGCAGACGGACAGGGCCCACTGAAGCTTTCTTT	CASRRTGPTEAFF
many	TRBD1	TRBJ1-2	TRBV13	TGTGCCAGCAGAAGGACAGGTTGGGATGGCTACACCTTC	CASRRTGWDGYTF
many	-	TRBJ1-2	TRBV11-2	TGTGCCAGCAGCTCACCCCGCCGAGGGGCGCGACCGGGCTACACCTTC	CASSSPRRGARPGYTF
many	-	TRBJ2-7	TRBV12-3/TRBV12-4	TGTGCCAGCAGTTTAGTGTGGGCCGAGCAGTACTTC	CASSLVWAEQYF
many	TRBD1	TRBJ1-5	TRBV29-1	TGCAGCGTCCTGACAGGGGATAGCAATCAGCCCCAGCATTTT	CSVLTGDSNQPQHF
many	-	TRBJ2-6	TRBV7-2	TGTGCCAGCAGACGGAGTGCTGGGGCCAACGTCCTGACTTTC	CASRRSAGANVLTF
-	TRBD2	TRBJ2-4	TRBV19	TGTGCCAGTAGTACCCGGACTAGCGGGAGGGGAGCCAAAAACATTCAGTACTTC	CASSTRTSGRGAKNIQYF
-	TRBD1	TRBJ2-7	TRBV11-2	TGTGCCAGCAGCTCAGTAACCGGGACAGGACCCTACGAGCAGTACTTC	CASSSVTGTGPYEQYF
many	-	TRBJ2-7	TRBV6-2/TRBV6-3	TGTGCCAGCAGTTTATCAAACTACGAGCAGTACTTC	CASSLSNYEQYF
many	TRBD2	TRBJ2-5	TRBV28	TGTGCCAGCAGTTTGAGGGCGGGAGTGAGGCAAGAGACCCAGTACTTC	CASSLRAGVRQETQYF
many	-	TRBJ1-2	TRBV28	TGTGCCAGCAGAACCCCAGAACAGAATAATGGCTACACCTTC	CASRTPEQNNGYTF
many	-	TRBJ2-7	TRBV6-5	TGTGCCAGCAGTTACTCGACTTCCTACGAGCAGTACTTC	CASSYSTSYEQYF
-	-	TRBJ1-1	TRBV30	TGTGCCTGGAGCCCCATTGGGAACACTGAAGCTTTCTTT	CAWSPIGNTEAFF
-	TRBD2	TRBJ2-2	TRBV11-1	TGTGCCAGCAGCTCCGATACTAGCGACCTGAACACCGGGGAGCTGTTTTTT	CASSSDTSDLNTGELFF
-	-	TRBJ2-7	TRBV19	TGTGCCAGTAGTATCCGCGACAGAACTTTCTCCTACGAGCAGTACTTC	CASSIRDRTFSYEQYF
-	-	TRBJ1-1	TRBV27	TGTGCCAGCAGTTTAGAGTCAGGGTTCAACACTGAAGCTTTCTTT	CASSLESGFNTEAFF